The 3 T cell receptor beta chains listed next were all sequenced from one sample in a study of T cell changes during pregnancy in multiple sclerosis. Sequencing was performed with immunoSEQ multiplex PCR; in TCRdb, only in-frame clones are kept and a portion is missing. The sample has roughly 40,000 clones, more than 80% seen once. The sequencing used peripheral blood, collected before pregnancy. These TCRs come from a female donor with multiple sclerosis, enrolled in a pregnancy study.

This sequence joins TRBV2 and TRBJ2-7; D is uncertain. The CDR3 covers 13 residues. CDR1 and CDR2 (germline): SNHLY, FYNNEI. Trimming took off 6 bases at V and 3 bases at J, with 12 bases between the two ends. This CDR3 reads CASRQRSYYEQYF. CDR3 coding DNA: TGTGCCAGCAGACAACGGAGCTACTACGAGCAGTACTTC.

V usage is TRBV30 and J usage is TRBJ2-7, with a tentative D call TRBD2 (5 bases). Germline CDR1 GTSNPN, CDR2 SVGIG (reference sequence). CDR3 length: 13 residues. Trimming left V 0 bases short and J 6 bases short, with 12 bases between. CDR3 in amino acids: CAWSVRAGGEQYF. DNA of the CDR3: TGTGCCTGGAGTGTGCGGGCCGGCGGCGAGCAGTACTTC. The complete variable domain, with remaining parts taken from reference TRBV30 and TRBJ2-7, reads SQTIHQWPATLVQPVGSPLSLECTVEGTSNPNLYWYRQAAGRGLQLLFYSVGIGQISSEVPQNLSASRPQDRQFILSSKKLLLSDSGFYLCAWSVRAGGEQYFGPGTRLTVT.

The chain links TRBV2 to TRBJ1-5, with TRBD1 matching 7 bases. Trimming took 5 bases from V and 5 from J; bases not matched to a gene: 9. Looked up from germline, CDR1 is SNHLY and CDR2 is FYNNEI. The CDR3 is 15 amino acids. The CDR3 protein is CASSRTGEMHQPQHF. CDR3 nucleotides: TGTGCCAGCAGTAGGACAGGTGAGATGCATCAGCCCCAGCATTTT.